These 4 T cell receptor beta chains originate from one sample sequenced in a study of cytomegalovirus exposure and HLA in healthy donors. In the PCR, 60 Vbeta and 13 Jbeta primers were used. Using immunoSEQ multiplex PCR, the repertoire was profiled, and TCRdb retains in-frame clones only, with some absent. The table lists more than 110,000 clones, 65% to 80% of them singletons. Specimen: PBMCs. The receptors originated from a male donor in good health and CMV-seropositive.

The chain carries TRBV11-2 and TRBJ2-3; maybe TRBD2 (5 bases). The CDR3 length is 15 residues. The V end was cut by 5 bases, the J end by 5 bases, with 17 bases between. CDR1 SGHAT and CDR2 FQNNGV come from the germline V gene. The CDR3 here is CASSVSGILEDTQYF. The CDR3, as DNA: TGTGCCAGCAGCGTATCCGGAATACTAGAAGATACGCAGTATTTT.

This chain uses TRBV4-3 with TRBJ1-3; D is ambiguous. V was shortened by 3 bases and J by 2 bases, with 8 bases between the two germline ends. The length of the CDR3 is 14 residues. Germline CDR1 LGHNA, CDR2 YSLEER. Here the CDR3 DNA reads TGCGCCAGCAGCCAGGGCCTCCCTGGAAACACCATATATTTT. The encoded protein is CASSQGLPGNTIYF.

The gene calls are TRBV7-3 and TRBJ1-3; 8 bases are a match to TRBD1. The CDR3 extends over 17 amino acids. V lost 2 bases and J lost 3; bases outside the gene matches: 9. CDR1 is SGHTA and CDR2 is FQGTGA in the germline V gene. CDR3 coding DNA: TGTGCCAGCAGCTTAGACCCAATCGGACAGGGTGGAAACACCATATATTTT. Protein: CASSLDPIGQGGNTIYF. Full variable domain (remainder filled in from reference TRBV7-3 and TRBJ1-3): GAGVSQTPSNKVTEKGKYVELRCDPISGHTALYWYRQSLGQGPEFLIYFQGTGAADDSGLPNDRFFAVRPEGSVSTLKIQRTERGDSAVYLCASSLDPIGQGGNTIYFGEGSWLTVV.

The chain uses TRBV7-9 and TRBJ1-1; TRBD1 agrees at 7 bases. This CDR3 has 13 residues. The trim removed 6 bases at V and 4 bases at J, leaving 5 bases unmatched. The germline V gene has CDR1 SEHNR and CDR2 FQNEAQ (reference sequence). The CDR3 protein is CASREAGGTEAFF. DNA of the CDR3: TGTGCCAGCAGGGAAGCAGGGGGCACTGAAGCTTTCTTT.